The 6 T cell receptor beta chains below all came from one sample that was sequenced in a study of blood T cell repertoires in COVID-19 (TCRdb year 2020). Receptor libraries were prepared by the immunoSEQ multiplex PCR assay. The clones in this table, taken by TCRdb from immuneACCESS, are in-frame only. Not every clone is retained; where verified, under half of the shortfall comes from an unresolved V gene, and the cause of the rest is unknown. This sample comprises 200,000 to 300,000 clones, roughly 87% of them detected only once. 3% to 3.5% of the sample is held by the ten biggest clonotypes. The specimen was peripheral blood. The receptors here all came from a man aged 18 to 35 with active or convalescent COVID-19.

V gene TRBV19 combines with J gene TRBJ2-5; TRBD1 is a possible D gene (6 bases). Germline V gene lookup returns CDR1 LNHDA and CDR2 SQIVND (reference sequence). CDR3 size: 16 residues. V shed 3 bases and J shed 5 bases, with 19 bases lying between them. In DNA form, the CDR3 reads TGTGCCAGTAGTATCCAGGGGATTCCACCGGGGGAGACCCAGTACTTC. Its translation is CASSIQGIPPGETQYF. Complete variable domain (other parts from reference TRBV19 and TRBJ2-5): DGGITQSPKYLFRKEGQNVTLSCEQNLNHDAMYWYRQDPGQGLRLIYYSQIVNDFQKGDIAEGYSVSREKKESFPLTVTSAQKNPTAFYLCASSIQGIPPGETQYFGPGTRLLVL.

The gene calls are TRBV2 and TRBJ2-1, with a weak D call TRBD2 (6 bases). CDR1 is SNHLY, CDR2 FYNNEI, per germline. The CDR3 covers 15 residues. With 8 bases removed from V and 10 bases from J, the gap between germline ends came to 24 bases. CDR3 residues: CASSPGLRTLSEQFF. CDR3 nucleotides: TGTGCCAGCTCCCCGGGACTGCGGACCCTTAGCGAGCAGTTCTTC.

This clone was counted once. The V gene is TRBV7-2, the J gene TRBJ2-2, with TRBD2 matching 10 bases. V gave up 4 bases and J gave up 6 bases; unmatched junction bases: 2. Germline loops: CDR1 SGHTA, CDR2 FQGNSA. This CDR3 is 14 amino acids long. CDR3 DNA sequence: TGTGCCAGCAGCTCCCTAGCGGGAGCCGGGGAGCTGTTTTTT. It is translated as CASSSLAGAGELFF.

The chain is built from TRBV5-5 and TRBJ1-1, with D perhaps matching TRBD1 (5 bases). The CDR3 is made up of 15 amino acids. V was trimmed by 5 bases and J by 3 bases, leaving 17 bases between them. Germline V gives CDR1 SGHKS, CDR2 YYEKEE (reference sequence). The CDR3 loop reads CASSWVSGRYTEAFF. DNA for the CDR3: TGTGCCAGCAGTTGGGTATCAGGGCGTTACACTGAAGCTTTCTTT.

The chain couples TRBV5-7 to TRBJ2-3, with D possibly TRBD1 on 5 matching bases. TRBV5-7 belongs to the ORF category, with a function that is uncertain. The CDR3 loop spans 16 amino acids. The V and J ends lost 2 bases and 1 base respectively, with 14 bases between them. In nucleotides, the CDR3 is TGTGCCAGCAGCTTACGACAGCAGGATTGCACAGATACGCAGTATTTT. Its protein product is CASSLRQQDCTDTQYF.

The J gene is TRBJ2-1, the V gene TRBV5-5; 11 nucleotides line up with TRBD2. The CDR3 spans 17 residues. Germline CDR1 is SGHKS and CDR2 is YYEKEE (reference sequence). V was clipped by 4 bases and J by 4 bases; unmatched bases: 10. The CDR3 coding sequence is TGTGCCAGCAGCGTACGACTAGCGGGACTACGTTACAATGAGCAGTTCTTC. Protein product: CASSVRLAGLRYNEQFF. Variable domain in full (rest from reference TRBV5-5 and TRBJ2-1): DAGVTQSPTHLIKTRGQQVTLRCSPISGHKSVSWYQQVLGQGPQFIFQYYEKEERGRGNFPDRFSARQFPNYSSELNVNALLLGDSALYLCASSVRLAGLRYNEQFFGPGTRLTVL.